Each of the 25 T cell receptor beta chains below was sequenced from the same sample in a study of shared clonotypes between healthy human individuals. The table came from immunoSEQ multiplex PCR; TCRdb's copy has only in-frame clones and leaves some out. The sample carries over a million clones, 60% to 80% recorded once. The specimen was memory CD4+ T cells sorted from blood. Subset defined: CD45RA-negative fraction. Receptors originate from a man aged 18 to 29 in good health.

The chain recombines TRBV21-1 with TRBJ2-5. TRBV21-1 counts as a pseudogene. This CDR3 contains 16 residues. CDR3 region: CASSGRTIVPTGTQYF. The CDR3 DNA reads as TGTGCCAGCAGCGGACGGACGATTGTTCCTACCGGGACCCAGTACTTC.

V is TRBV7-2 and J is TRBJ1-2; D remains ambiguous. CDR3 size: 12 residues. V lost 5 bases and J 1 base, leaving 5 bases between the germline ends. Germline lookup yields CDR1 SGHTA and CDR2 FQGNSA. As DNA, the CDR3 is TGTGCCAGCAGCCGGGGTAACTATGGCTACACCTTC. Translation: CASSRGNYGYTF.

The chain employs TRBV10-1 and TRBJ2-7; TRBD1 is a possible D gene (6 bases). The V and J ends lost 3 bases and 4 bases respectively, with 16 bases between them. Germline V gene sequence: CDR1 WNHNN, CDR2 SYGVQD (reference sequence). The CDR3 is made up of 15 amino acids. The CDR3 coding sequence is TGCGCCAGCAGTGAAGGAGGACTGGGGGCGTACGAGCAGTACTTC. Residues: CASSEGGLGAYEQYF.

The V call is TRBV2, the J call TRBJ2-3, with a weak D call TRBD1 (6 bases). CDR1 and CDR2 from the germline V gene are SNHLY and FYNNEI. Trimming pared 6 bases from V and 9 bases from J, leaving 16 bases between. This CDR3 has 13 residues. DNA of the CDR3: TGTGCCAGCAGGGACAGAGCCGAGATCACGCAGTATTTT. Its protein product is CASRDRAEITQYF.

The rearrangement uses TRBV5-1 and TRBJ2-7; 9 bases align to TRBD2. CDR1 is SGHRS, CDR2 YFSETQ, per germline. The CDR3 spans 16 residues. The junction had 13 bases not matched to a gene; V was cut back by 6 bases and J by 3 bases. As DNA, the CDR3 is TGCGCCAGCAAAGCGCGGGGGGGCATTTCAAACTACGAGCAGTACTTC. It translates to CASKARGGISNYEQYF.

This rearrangement joins TRBV6-5 to TRBJ2-7; 8 nucleotides line up with TRBD1. CDR3 size: 16 residues. V was pared by 0 bases and J by 4 bases, with 8 bases of the junction left unmatched. Germline loops: CDR1 MNHEY, CDR2 SVGAGI. DNA of the CDR3: TGTGCCAGCAGTTACTCGATGGTCAGGGGGCGTTACGAGCAGTACTTC. Encoded protein: CASSYSMVRGRYEQYF.

This clone was seen a few times. The J gene is TRBJ1-2, the V gene TRBV9, with D possibly matching TRBD1 (5 bases). CDR3 length: 15 amino acids. Per the germline V gene, CDR1 is SGDLS and CDR2 is YYNGEE. Between the trimmed V and J ends, which lost 2 bases and 8 bases, there was a span of 19 bases. The CDR3 DNA follows: TGTGCCAGCAGCGTCGGCGGGGAGGGGACGCGGGGCTACACCTTC. This sequence encodes CASSVGGEGTRGYTF.

The chain combines TRBV6-5 with TRBJ1-2; TRBD1 agrees at 7 bases. From germline, CDR1 is MNHEY and CDR2 SVGAGI. With V trimmed by 0 bases and J by 6 bases, 10 bases remained unmatched. The CDR3 runs to 16 residues. The CDR3 sequence: CASSYSKQGKRNGYTF. The CDR3 region has the DNA TGTGCCAGCAGTTACTCGAAACAGGGGAAACGGAATGGCTACACCTTC.

This clone has more than one count but fewer than ten. The rearrangement joins TRBV29-1 to TRBJ1-4; D is uncertain. There are 11 residues in the CDR3. V dropped 1 base and J dropped 7 bases, with 4 bases sitting between them. The germline CDR1 and CDR2 sequences are SQVTM and ANQGSEA. CDR3 in DNA: TGCAGCGTTGAAGTAACTGAAAAACTGTTTTTT. It yields the protein CSVEVTEKLFF. The full variable domain, with the rest looked up from reference TRBV29-1 and TRBJ1-4, is SAVISQKPSRDICQRGTSLTIQCQVDSQVTMMFWYRQQPGQSLTLIATANQGSEATYESGFVIDKFPISRPNLTFSTLTVSNMSPEDSSIYLCSVEVTEKLFFGSGTQLSVL.

The chain couples TRBV10-3 to TRBJ2-5; 11 bases map to TRBD1. The CDR3 is 14 residues long. V lost 11 bases to trimming and J lost 1 base; unmatched junction nucleotides: 6. The V gene's germline CDR1 is ENHRY and CDR2 SYGVKD. The CDR3 nucleotides read TGTGCCTCCTCCGGGACAGGGGGCCAAGAGACCCAGTACTTC. Amino acids: CASSGTGGQETQYF.

The rearrangement joins TRBV6-7 to TRBJ2-7; tentatively, D is TRBD2 (5 bases). TRBV6-7 is classed as an ORF, of uncertain function. V shed 2 bases and J shed 5 bases, with 16 bases lying between them. The CDR3 totals 15 residues. The CDR3: CASSYTRPVTHEQYF. DNA for the CDR3: TGTGCCAGCAGTTACACTAGGCCGGTAACCCACGAGCAGTACTTC.

The rearrangement joins TRBV18 to TRBJ1-4, with D uncertain. Per the germline V gene, CDR1 is KGHSH and CDR2 is LQKENI. V was cut by 2 bases and J by 4 bases, with 14 bases left in between. The CDR3 consists of 16 residues. The CDR3 DNA sequence: TGTGCCAGCTCACCAAATGGCGGTCAGGTTAATGAAAAACTGTTTTTT. Its protein is CASSPNGGQVNEKLFF.

The gene calls are TRBV6-1 and TRBJ1-1; D possibly corresponds to TRBD1 (6 bases). There are 14 residues in the CDR3. In germline, CDR1 is MNHNS, CDR2 SASEGT. Trimming removed 4 bases at V and 4 bases at J, with 13 bases between. CDR3 sequence: CASSATAGATEAFF. CDR3 sequence (DNA): TGTGCCAGCAGTGCTACCGCGGGGGCCACTGAAGCTTTCTTT.

This clone came up a few times. The CDR3 region has the DNA TGTGCCAGCAGCTTACCTCCACTACTAGCGGGAGAGGGAGAGACCCAGTACTTC. Translation gives CASSLPPLLAGEGETQYF. The V gene is TRBV7-9, the J gene TRBJ2-5; TRBD2 matches 11 bases. J lost 4 bases, V lost 2 bases, and 12 bases had no gene match. This CDR3 has 18 amino acids. CDR1 SEHNR and CDR2 FQNEAQ come from the germline V gene (reference sequence).

This clone has only a few counts. V and J are TRBV5-1 and TRBJ2-2, with no clear D. Per germline, CDR1 SGHRS and CDR2 YFSETQ. The V end was cut by 0 bases, the J end by 6 bases, with 15 bases between. The CDR3 runs to 16 residues. In nucleotides, the CDR3 is TGCGCCAGCAGCTTGGCTCCGTTATTAACAGCCGGGGAGCTGTTTTTT. Amino acids: CASSLAPLLTAGELFF.

This sequence joins TRBV27 and TRBJ2-7; 10 nucleotides line up with TRBD1. CDR3 length: 16 amino acids. V gave up 4 bases and J gave up 5 bases; unmatched junction bases: 11. Germline CDR1 and CDR2: MNHEY and SMNVEV (reference sequence). CDR3: CASSSNRDRGSNEQYF. The CDR3 region has the DNA TGTGCCAGCAGTTCCAACCGGGACAGGGGTTCTAACGAGCAGTACTTC.

This clone was counted a single time. This chain connects TRBV7-6 to TRBJ2-1; D is undetermined. In germline, CDR1 is SGHVS, CDR2 FNYEAQ. The germline V and J ends were trimmed by 3 bases and 9 bases, with 9 bases remaining between them. This CDR3 is 12 amino acids long. CDR3 protein: CASSLSMGEQFF. As DNA, the CDR3 is TGTGCCAGCAGCTTGTCCATGGGTGAGCAGTTCTTC. Looking up the rest from reference TRBV7-6 and TRBJ2-1 gives the full variable domain: GAGVSQSPRYKVTKRGQDVALRCDPISGHVSLYWYRQALGQGPEFLTYFNYEAQQDKSGLPNDRFSAERPEGSISTLTIQRTEQRDSAMYRCASSLSMGEQFFGPGTRLTVL.

The chain combines TRBV5-1 with TRBJ2-7; 10 bases are shared with TRBD1. Germline V CDR1 and CDR2: SGHRS, YFSETQ. Trimming cost V 0 bases and J 5 bases; bases outside gene matches: 5. This CDR3 is 15 amino acids long. CDR3: CASSLDGQGVHEQYF. The CDR3 nucleotides read TGCGCCAGCAGCTTGGACGGACAGGGGGTCCACGAGCAGTACTTC.

This clone was observed a handful of times. The chain has TRBV19 and TRBJ1-1; D not certain. There are 11 residues in the CDR3. CDR1 and CDR2 from the germline V gene are LNHDA and SQIVND (reference sequence). Trimming removed 7 bases from V and 4 bases from J, with 7 bases in between. The CDR3 region is CASMGFTEAFF. The CDR3, as DNA: TGTGCCAGTATGGGGTTCACTGAAGCTTTCTTT.

The CDR3 coding sequence is TGTGCCAGCAGCTTATCTAATTTCGGCTATGAGCAGTTCTTC. Amino acids: CASSLSNFGYEQFF. The chain carries TRBV7-2 and TRBJ2-1; D gene uncertain. Germline lookup yields CDR1 SGHTA and CDR2 FQGNSA. There are 14 residues in the CDR3. V lost 2 bases to trimming and J lost 8 bases, with 13 bases between them.

The rearrangement joins TRBV5-1 to TRBJ1-6; 7 bases agree with TRBD1. Germline V CDR1 and CDR2: SGHRS, YFSETQ. V trimming: 4 bases; J trimming: 6 bases; junction bases outside the gene matches: 7. The CDR3 is 15 amino acids. As DNA, the CDR3 is TGCGCCAGCAGCGGATGGACAGGACCTAATTCACCCCTCCACTTT. Protein sequence: CASSGWTGPNSPLHF.

The chain links TRBV15 to TRBJ2-5; TRBD1 matches 7 bases. With V trimmed by 2 bases and J by 3 bases, 6 bases remained unmatched. Germline V gene sequence: CDR1 LNHNV, CDR2 YYDKDF (reference sequence). The CDR3 length is 15 residues. The CDR3 DNA is TGTGCCACCAGCAGATCTGGGACAGCAAAAGAGACCCAGTACTTC. Translation: CATSRSGTAKETQYF.

The CDR3 sequence: CASSGGFNSYEQYF. The CDR3 DNA reads TGCGCCAGCAGCGGAGGGTTTAACTCCTACGAGCAGTACTTC. J is TRBJ2-7 and V is TRBV5-1; D is perhaps TRBD2 (6 bases). This CDR3 has 14 amino acids. Germline values: CDR1 SGHRS, CDR2 YFSETQ. V was pared by 4 bases and J by 0 bases, with 11 bases between. The full variable domain, completed using reference TRBV5-1 and TRBJ2-7, is KAGVTQTPRYLIKTRGQQVTLSCSPISGHRSVSWYQQTPGQGLQFLFEYFSETQRNKGNFPGRFSGRQFSNSRSEMNVSTLELGDSALYLCASSGGFNSYEQYFGPGTRLTVT.

The genes are TRBV5-1 and TRBJ1-1; D is ambiguous. The CDR3 totals 14 residues. V lost 0 bases to trimming and J lost 1 base, with 7 bases between them. The germline gives CDR1 SGHRS, CDR2 YFSETQ. DNA for the CDR3: TGCGCCAGCAGCTTGGTTCAGTCGAACACTGAAGCTTTCTTT. Its protein product is CASSLVQSNTEAFF.

The chain joins TRBV7-2 to TRBJ2-5; D is ambiguous. The germline CDR1 and CDR2 sequences are SGHTA and FQGNSA. Between the trimmed V and J ends, which lost 2 bases and 3 bases, there was a span of 7 bases. The CDR3 sequence is 13 residues long. CDR3 amino acids: CASSLKREETQYF. CDR3 in DNA: TGTGCCAGCAGCTTAAAAAGGGAAGAGACCCAGTACTTC.